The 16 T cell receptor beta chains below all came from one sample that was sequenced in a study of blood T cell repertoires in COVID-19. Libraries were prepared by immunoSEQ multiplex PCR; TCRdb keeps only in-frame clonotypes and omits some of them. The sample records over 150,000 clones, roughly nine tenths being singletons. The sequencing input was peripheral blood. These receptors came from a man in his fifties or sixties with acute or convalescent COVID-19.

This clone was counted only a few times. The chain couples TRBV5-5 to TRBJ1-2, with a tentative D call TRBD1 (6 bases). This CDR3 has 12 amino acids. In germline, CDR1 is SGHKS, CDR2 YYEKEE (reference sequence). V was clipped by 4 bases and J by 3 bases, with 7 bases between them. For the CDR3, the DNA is TGTGCCAGCAGCCGGACAGACTATGGCTACACCTTC. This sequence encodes CASSRTDYGYTF.

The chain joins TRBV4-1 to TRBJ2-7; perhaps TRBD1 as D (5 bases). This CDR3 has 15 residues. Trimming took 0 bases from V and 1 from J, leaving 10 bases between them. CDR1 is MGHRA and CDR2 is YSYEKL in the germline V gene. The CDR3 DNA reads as TGCGCCAGCAGCCAAGATTGGCAGGGATCCTACGAGCAGTACTTC. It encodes CASSQDWQGSYEQYF.

CDR3 sequence: CASSQRRLNTEAFF. The DNA of the CDR3 is TGTGCCAGCAGCCAGAGGAGGTTGAACACTGAAGCTTTCTTT. This sequence joins TRBV3-1 (or the pseudogene TRBV3-2) and TRBJ1-1; D unclear. The CDR3 runs 14 residues. Per the germline V gene, CDR1 is LGHDT and CDR2 is YNNKEL (reference sequence). Trimming took 3 bases from V and 0 from J, leaving 8 bases between them.

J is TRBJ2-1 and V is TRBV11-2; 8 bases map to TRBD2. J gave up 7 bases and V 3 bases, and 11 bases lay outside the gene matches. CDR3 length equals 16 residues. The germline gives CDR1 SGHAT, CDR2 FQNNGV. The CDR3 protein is CASSFVLAANGNEQFF. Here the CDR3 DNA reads TGTGCCAGCAGCTTCGTACTAGCGGCCAATGGTAATGAGCAGTTCTTC.

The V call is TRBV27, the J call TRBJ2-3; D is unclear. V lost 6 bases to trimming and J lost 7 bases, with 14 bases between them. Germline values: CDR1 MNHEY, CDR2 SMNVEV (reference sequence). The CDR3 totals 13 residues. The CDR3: CASRRAQENTQYF. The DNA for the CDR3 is TGTGCCAGCAGGCGAGCCCAAGAGAATACGCAGTATTTT.

CDR3 DNA: TGTGCCAGCAGCTTGTTTTGGGAGGAGGCTGAAAAACTGTTTTTT. Translated: CASSLFWEEAEKLFF. The genes are TRBV5-6 and TRBJ1-4, with D unresolved. V was pared by 1 base and J by 7 bases, with 14 bases between. Germline loops: CDR1 SGHDT, CDR2 YYEEEE. The CDR3 runs to 15 residues.

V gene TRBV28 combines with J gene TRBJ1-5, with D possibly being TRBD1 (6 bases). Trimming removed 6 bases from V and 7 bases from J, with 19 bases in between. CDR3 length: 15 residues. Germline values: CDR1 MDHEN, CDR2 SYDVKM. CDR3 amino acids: CASRAGTLVTQPQHF. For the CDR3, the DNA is TGTGCCAGCAGAGCCGGGACACTCGTAACACAGCCCCAGCATTTT.

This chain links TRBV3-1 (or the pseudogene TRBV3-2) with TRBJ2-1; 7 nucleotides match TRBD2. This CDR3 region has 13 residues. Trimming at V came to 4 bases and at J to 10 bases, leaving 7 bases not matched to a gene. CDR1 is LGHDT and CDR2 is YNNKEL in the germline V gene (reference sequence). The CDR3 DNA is TGTGCCAGCAGCCGCCCGGGAGGAGGGGAGCAGTTCTTC. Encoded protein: CASSRPGGGEQFF.

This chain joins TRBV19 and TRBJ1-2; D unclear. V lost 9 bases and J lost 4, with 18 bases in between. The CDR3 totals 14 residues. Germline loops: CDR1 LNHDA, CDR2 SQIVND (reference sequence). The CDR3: CASREQVAGYGYTF. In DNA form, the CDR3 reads TGTGCCAGCCGAGAGCAGGTTGCAGGCTATGGCTACACCTTC.

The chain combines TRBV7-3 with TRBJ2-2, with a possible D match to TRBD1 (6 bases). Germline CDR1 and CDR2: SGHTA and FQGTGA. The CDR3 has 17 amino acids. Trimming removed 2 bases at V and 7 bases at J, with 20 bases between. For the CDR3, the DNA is TGTGCCAGCAGCTTAGGAAGCGATAGGGGGTATCACGGGGAGCTGTTTTTT. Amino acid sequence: CASSLGSDRGYHGELFF.

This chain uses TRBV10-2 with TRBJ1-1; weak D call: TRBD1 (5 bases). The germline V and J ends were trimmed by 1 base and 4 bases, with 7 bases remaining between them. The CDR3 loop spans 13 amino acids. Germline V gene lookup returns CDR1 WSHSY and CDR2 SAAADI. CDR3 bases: TGCGCCAGCAGTGAGTGGGGCGGCACTGAAGCTTTCTTT. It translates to CASSEWGGTEAFF.

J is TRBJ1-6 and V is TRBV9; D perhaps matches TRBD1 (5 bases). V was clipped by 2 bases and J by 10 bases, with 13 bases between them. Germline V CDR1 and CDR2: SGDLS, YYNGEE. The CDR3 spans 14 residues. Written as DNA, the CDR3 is TGTGCCAGCAGCGTCGGGGGGACTCGGTCACCCCTCCACTTT. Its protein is CASSVGGTRSPLHF. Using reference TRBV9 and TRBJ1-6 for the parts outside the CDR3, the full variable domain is DSGVTQTPKHLITATGQRVTLRCSPRSGDLSVYWYQQSLDQGLQFLIQYYNGEERAKGNILERFSAQQFPDLHSELNLSSLELGDSALYFCASSVGGTRSPLHFGNGTRLTVT.

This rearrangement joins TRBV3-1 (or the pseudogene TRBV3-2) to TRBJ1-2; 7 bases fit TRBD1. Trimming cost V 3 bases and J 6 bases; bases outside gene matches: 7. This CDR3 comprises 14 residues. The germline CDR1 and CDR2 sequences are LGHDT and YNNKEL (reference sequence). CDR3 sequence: CASSHLDRDDGYTF. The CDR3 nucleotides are TGTGCCAGCAGCCATCTTGACAGGGATGATGGCTACACCTTC.

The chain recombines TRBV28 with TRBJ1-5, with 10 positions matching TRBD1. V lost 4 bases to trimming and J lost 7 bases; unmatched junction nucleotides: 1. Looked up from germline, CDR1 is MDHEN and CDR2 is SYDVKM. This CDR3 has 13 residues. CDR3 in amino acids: CASSWTGGQPQHF. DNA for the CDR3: TGTGCCAGCAGTTGGACAGGGGGGCAGCCCCAGCATTTT.

DNA for the CDR3: TGTGCCAGCACCCCGACAGGGTCCAGCTCCTACAATGAGCAGTTCTTC. The encoded protein is CASTPTGSSSYNEQFF. V is TRBV6-6 and J is TRBJ2-1, with TRBD1 matching 7 bases. Germline V gene sequence: CDR1 MNHNY, CDR2 SVGAGI (reference sequence). This CDR3 is built from 16 residues. V was pared by 7 bases and J by 0 bases, with 9 bases of the junction left unmatched.

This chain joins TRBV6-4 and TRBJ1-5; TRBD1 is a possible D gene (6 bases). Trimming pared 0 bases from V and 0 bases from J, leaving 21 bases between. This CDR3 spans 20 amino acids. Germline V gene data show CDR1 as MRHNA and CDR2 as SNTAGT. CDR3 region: CASSDSKKGGRGYSNQPQHF. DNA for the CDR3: TGTGCCAGCAGTGACTCGAAGAAAGGGGGACGGGGTTATAGCAATCAGCCCCAGCATTTT.